The 31 T cell receptor beta chains given below trace back to one sample, sequenced in a study of blood T cell repertoires in COVID-19. Using immunoSEQ multiplex PCR, the repertoire was profiled, and TCRdb retains in-frame clones only, with some absent. This sample has about 380,000 clones, with about 90% found just once. Source material: PBMCs or T cells enriched from blood (not recorded which). Every receptor here comes from a woman in her 30s who had recovered from COVID-19.

The chain uses TRBV27 and TRBJ2-2; no clear D. V was cut by 8 bases and J by 0 bases, with 4 bases left in between. Germline lookup yields CDR1 MNHEY and CDR2 SMNVEV (reference sequence). CDR3 length: 12 amino acids. CDR3 nucleotides: TGTGCCAGCCTTACGAACACCGGGGAGCTGTTTTTT. It translates to CASLTNTGELFF.

This clone was seen only once. The V and J genes are TRBV6-5 and TRBJ1-1; TRBD1 matches 8 bases. From germline, CDR1 is MNHEY and CDR2 SVGAGI. The CDR3 runs 15 residues. The J segment lost 1 base and the V segment lost 7 bases, leaving 8 bases of the junction unmatched. The CDR3 region is CASTPAGTGNTEAFF. CDR3 coding DNA: TGTGCCAGCACTCCGGCCGGGACAGGGAACACTGAAGCTTTCTTT.

The rearrangement joins TRBV28 to TRBJ1-1, with 9 nucleotides matching TRBD1. The germline CDR1 and CDR2 sequences are MDHEN and SYDVKM. This CDR3 has 16 amino acids. Germline trimming cut 3 bases from V and 5 bases from J; bases unmatched to any gene: 10. The CDR3 sequence is CASSFPAWTGETEAFF. The CDR3 coding sequence is TGTGCCAGCAGTTTTCCCGCATGGACAGGGGAGACTGAAGCTTTCTTT.

Concerning this clone itself: Other DNA sequences in this sample translate to the same CDR3. The V gene is TRBV28, the J gene TRBJ2-3, with TRBD1 matching 9 bases. V shed 6 bases and J 1 base; nucleotides not matched to a gene: 5. CDR1 and CDR2 (germline): MDHEN, SYDVKM. CDR3 size: 15 residues. CDR3 sequence (DNA): TGTGCCAGCAGCCTCCGGACAGGGGGCACAGATACGCAGTATTTT. Residues: CASSLRTGGTDTQYF.

The chain combines TRBV10-3 with TRBJ1-1; possible D gene TRBD1, 5 bases. V dropped 3 bases and J dropped 7 bases, with 9 bases sitting between them. The CDR3 consists of 12 residues. Germline lookup yields CDR1 ENHRY and CDR2 SYGVKD. This chain's CDR3 is CAISDPGLEAFF. The CDR3 DNA reads as TGTGCCATCAGTGACCCGGGACTTGAAGCTTTCTTT.

The chain recombines TRBV3-1 (or the pseudogene TRBV3-2) with TRBJ2-3; the D is unclear. This CDR3 comprises 12 residues. Germline V lookup: CDR1 LGHDT, CDR2 YNNKEL (reference sequence). V was shortened by 4 bases and J by 6 bases, with 8 bases between the two germline ends. The CDR3: CASSPRGDTQYF. CDR3 sequence (DNA): TGTGCCAGCAGCCCTCGAGGCGATACGCAGTATTTT.

The chain carries TRBV10-3 and TRBJ1-5, with TRBD1 as a possible D gene (6 bases). Germline V lookup: CDR1 ENHRY, CDR2 SYGVKD. This CDR3 contains 14 residues. Trimming took off 2 bases at V and 6 bases at J, with 11 bases between the two ends. CDR3 bases: TGTGCCATCAGTGAGGGGGGGGCGAGTCAGCCCCAGCATTTT. Protein: CAISEGGASQPQHF.

The rearrangement joins TRBV18 to TRBJ1-3; the match to TRBD1 covers 8 bases. This CDR3 contains 16 residues. V lost 3 bases and J lost 3; bases outside the gene matches: 7. Germline values: CDR1 KGHSH, CDR2 LQKENI. The CDR3 DNA follows: TGTGCCAGCTCACCCCTCGGACAGGGAGTTGGAAACACCATATATTTT. Its protein is CASSPLGQGVGNTIYF.

The V call is TRBV9, the J call TRBJ2-1; the match to TRBD2 covers 8 bases. This CDR3 region has 18 residues. V was pared by 2 bases and J by 3 bases, with 13 bases of the junction left unmatched. In germline, CDR1 is SGDLS, CDR2 YYNGEE. The CDR3 DNA is TGTGCCAGCAGCGTCTTGTCCGGAGGAGCGGGAGTCTACAATGAGCAGTTCTTC. This translates into CASSVLSGGAGVYNEQFF.

The chain links TRBV2 to TRBJ2-1; D is uncertain. This CDR3 contains 14 residues. Trimming stripped 3 bases from V and 9 bases from J, with 15 bases between. Looked up from germline, CDR1 is SNHLY and CDR2 is FYNNEI. CDR3 sequence (DNA): TGTGCCAGCAGTGATTCCGACCCCCCGGGTGAGCAGTTCTTC. This encodes CASSDSDPPGEQFF.

The CDR3 sequence is CASSPPGQNYGYTF. The DNA of the CDR3 is TGTGCCAGCAGCCCGCCCGGACAGAACTATGGCTACACCTTC. This chain links TRBV3-1 (or the pseudogene TRBV3-2) with TRBJ1-2; D perhaps matches TRBD1 (6 bases). The CDR3 consists of 14 residues. Trimming removed 4 bases from V and 2 bases from J, with 11 bases in between. Looked up from germline, CDR1 is LGHDT and CDR2 is YNNKEL (reference sequence).

The V gene is TRBV7-2, the J gene TRBJ2-1; D not resolved. The CDR3 loop spans 14 amino acids. Trimming stripped 3 bases from V and 6 bases from J, with 12 bases between. The germline gives CDR1 SGHTA, CDR2 FQGNSA. The CDR3 nucleotides are TGTGCCAGCAGCTTCTATGGAGCGTTCAATGAGCAGTTCTTC. Protein: CASSFYGAFNEQFF.

The V gene is TRBV6-5, the J gene TRBJ2-5; 8 nucleotides align to TRBD1. The CDR3 is 16 amino acids. Germline-derived CDR1 and CDR2 are MNHEY and SVGAGI. The J segment lost 5 bases and the V segment lost 4 bases, leaving 12 bases of the junction unmatched. The CDR3 is CASSSLGRGPLETQYF. The CDR3 region has the DNA TGTGCCAGCAGTTCCCTGGGCAGGGGGCCCCTGGAGACCCAGTACTTC.

The chain joins TRBV28 to TRBJ1-5; 10 positions match TRBD1. Trimming at V came to 8 bases and at J to 1 base, leaving 11 bases not matched to a gene. CDR1 and CDR2 from the germline V gene are MDHEN and SYDVKM. The CDR3 is made up of 17 amino acids. As DNA, the CDR3 is TGTGCCAGCCTGACGGACAGGGGGTTTGAGAGCAATCAGCCCCAGCATTTT. As protein: CASLTDRGFESNQPQHF.

The chain uses TRBV19 and TRBJ1-1; TRBD1 matches 9 bases. With V trimmed by 4 bases and J by 0 bases, 9 bases remained unmatched. There are 17 residues in the CDR3. CDR1 and CDR2 (germline): LNHDA, SQIVND (reference sequence). The CDR3: CASSSNRDRVMNTEAFF. CDR3 nucleotides: TGTGCCAGTAGTAGCAACCGGGACAGGGTCATGAACACTGAAGCTTTCTTT.

This clone was picked up one time. The chain uses TRBV7-9 and TRBJ1-1, with no clear D. The CDR3 contains 15 residues. Trimming shortened V by 7 bases and J by 1 base, and 16 bases separated the two germline ends. CDR1 and CDR2 (germline): SEHNR, FQNEAQ (reference sequence). The CDR3 DNA sequence: TGTGCCAGCACCCCCCCCGGCGGTGGGAACACTGAAGCTTTCTTT. Translating gives CASTPPGGGNTEAFF. The complete variable domain, with remaining parts taken from reference TRBV7-9 and TRBJ1-1, reads DTGVSQNPRHKITKRGQNVTFRCDPISEHNRLYWYRQTLGQGPEFLTYFQNEAQLEKSRLLSDRFSAERPKGSFSTLEIQRTEQGDSAMYLCASTPPGGGNTEAFFGQGTRLTVV.

This clone was observed a single time. The chain employs TRBV13 and TRBJ1-2, with TRBD1 as a possible D gene (5 bases). Germline CDR1 and CDR2: PRHDT and FYEKMQ (reference sequence). V was pared by 0 bases and J by 8 bases, with 13 bases between. This CDR3 contains 14 residues. The CDR3 here is CASSLGTGLGGYTF. In nucleotides, the CDR3 is TGTGCCAGCAGCTTAGGGACGGGACTGGGGGGCTACACCTTC.

This sequence joins TRBV14 and TRBJ1-3; TRBD1 matches at 7 bases. V shed 5 bases and J 4 bases; nucleotides not matched to a gene: 5. This CDR3 is 14 amino acids long. Germline CDR1 SGHDN, CDR2 FVKESK. CDR3 nucleotide sequence: TGTGCCAGCAGCTCCCGGACAGGAGGAAACACCATATATTTT. It codes for CASSSRTGGNTIYF.

V is TRBV25-1 and J is TRBJ2-1, with D perhaps matching TRBD1 (5 bases). The CDR3 extends over 14 amino acids. In germline, CDR1 is MGHDK, CDR2 SYGVNS. V was trimmed by 3 bases and J by 3 bases, leaving 9 bases between them. In DNA, the CDR3 is TGTGCCAGCAGTGAGGGCAGGGACTACAATGAGCAGTTCTTC. It is translated as CASSEGRDYNEQFF.

This clone was detected once. The rearrangement links TRBV30 to TRBJ1-4; 8 nucleotides align to TRBD1. V gave up 1 base and J gave up 3 bases; unmatched junction bases: 1. There are 14 residues in the CDR3. Germline CDR1 GTSNPN, CDR2 SVGIG (reference sequence). CDR3 loop: CAWSADRANEKLFF. CDR3 coding DNA: TGTGCCTGGAGTGCGGACAGGGCTAATGAAAAACTGTTTTTT.

J is TRBJ1-1 and V is TRBV19, with TRBD1 matching over 7 bases. Per germline, CDR1 LNHDA and CDR2 SQIVND (reference sequence). After removal of 3 bases from V and 3 bases from J, the junction contained 4 bases not matched to a gene. The CDR3 totals 14 residues. The CDR3 nucleotides are TGTGCCAGTAGTATCCTCAGGGGGGACACTGAAGCTTTCTTT. Translation gives CASSILRGDTEAFF.

J is TRBJ2-5 and V is TRBV3-1 (or the pseudogene TRBV3-2); a possible D gene is TRBD2 (7 bases). The CDR3 contains 17 residues. Germline-derived CDR1 and CDR2 are LGHDT and YNNKEL (reference sequence). The V end lost 4 bases, the J end lost 4 bases, and 22 bases lay between the germline ends. The CDR3 sequence: CASSPALKQGGRETQYF. The CDR3 DNA sequence: TGTGCCAGCAGCCCGGCCTTAAAACAGGGAGGGCGAGAGACCCAGTACTTC.

V is TRBV10-3 and J is TRBJ2-5; 13 bases align to TRBD2. The trim removed 3 bases at V and 5 bases at J, leaving 9 bases unmatched. CDR3 length: 17 amino acids. CDR1 ENHRY and CDR2 SYGVKD come from the germline V gene. The CDR3 DNA reads as TGTGCCATCAGTGAAGATACTAGCGGGAGGGCCAGGGAGACCCAGTACTTC. This translates into CAISEDTSGRARETQYF.

The rearrangement joins TRBV18 to TRBJ1-2; 8 bases match TRBD1. Trimming took 4 bases from V and 4 from J; bases not matched to a gene: 2. The CDR3 consists of 13 residues. Germline lookup yields CDR1 KGHSH and CDR2 LQKENI. This CDR3 is CASSLGTGYGYTF. The CDR3 coding sequence is TGTGCCAGCTCACTAGGGACAGGCTATGGCTACACCTTC.

This chain joins TRBV11-1 and TRBJ2-7; maybe TRBD1 (6 bases). The CDR3 totals 14 residues. In germline, CDR1 is SGHAT, CDR2 FQDESV (reference sequence). The V gene lost 5 bases and the J gene lost 1 base, with 12 bases spanning the gap. CDR3 region: CASSPDRSSYEQYF. DNA for the CDR3: TGTGCCAGCAGCCCCGACAGGAGTTCCTACGAGCAGTACTTC. Full variable domain (remainder filled in from reference TRBV11-1 and TRBJ2-7): EAEVAQSPRYKITEKSQAVAFWCDPISGHATLYWYRQILGQGPELLVQFQDESVVDDSQLPKDRFSAERLKGVDSTLKIQPAELGDSAMYLCASSPDRSSYEQYFGPGTRLTVT.

The table lists this clone with a count of one. The gene calls are TRBV28 and TRBJ2-1, with a weak D call TRBD2 (6 bases). The CDR3 spans 13 residues. V lost 6 bases, J lost 9 bases, and 15 bases lay in between. Germline V lookup: CDR1 MDHEN, CDR2 SYDVKM. The CDR3 DNA follows: TGTGCCAGCAGGCCAACCGGGAGTGTTGAGCAGTTCTTC. Protein: CASRPTGSVEQFF.

The chain carries TRBV10-3 and TRBJ2-2; 8 nucleotides agree with TRBD1. V lost 6 bases, J lost 5 bases, and 5 bases stayed unmatched. This CDR3 is 14 amino acids long. The germline V gene encodes CDR1 ENHRY and CDR2 SYGVKD. The CDR3 protein is CAIRPQGATGELFF. The CDR3 bases are TGTGCCATCAGACCTCAGGGGGCGACCGGGGAGCTGTTTTTT.

This clone was seen once. The rearrangement joins TRBV2 to TRBJ1-1; D perhaps matches TRBD1 (6 bases). CDR1 SNHLY and CDR2 FYNNEI come from the germline V gene. The V end was cut by 6 bases, the J end by 0 bases, with 11 bases between. The CDR3 loop spans 14 amino acids. The CDR3 DNA reads as TGTGCCAGCAGAAACAGGGAGATGAACACTGAAGCTTTCTTT. Protein: CASRNREMNTEAFF.

The chain uses TRBV10-2 and TRBJ2-1, with 7 bases aligning to TRBD2. The germline CDR1 and CDR2 sequences are WSHSY and SAAADI. The CDR3 spans 13 residues. J was trimmed by 6 bases and V by 10 bases; bases with no gene match: 9. The CDR3, as DNA: TGCGCCACTATGGGACTACAAACCAATGAGCAGTTCTTC. Its protein product is CATMGLQTNEQFF.

The chain combines TRBV7-9 with TRBJ1-1; D is unresolved. Trimming removed 2 bases at V and 3 bases at J, with 22 bases between. This CDR3 comprises 18 residues. CDR1 and CDR2 (germline): SEHNR, FQNEAQ (reference sequence). CDR3 sequence reads: CASSLSPTGWEVDTEAFF. CDR3 bases: TGTGCCAGCAGCTTAAGTCCCACCGGATGGGAGGTGGACACTGAAGCTTTCTTT.

This sequence joins TRBV2 and TRBJ1-2; possibly TRBD1 for D (5 bases). Germline V gene sequence: CDR1 SNHLY, CDR2 FYNNEI. The CDR3 runs 15 residues. V was shortened by 4 bases and J by 6 bases, with 18 bases between the two germline ends. The CDR3: CASSGGEARGDGYTF. The CDR3 bases are TGTGCCAGCAGTGGGGGGGAGGCCCGCGGGGATGGCTACACCTTC.